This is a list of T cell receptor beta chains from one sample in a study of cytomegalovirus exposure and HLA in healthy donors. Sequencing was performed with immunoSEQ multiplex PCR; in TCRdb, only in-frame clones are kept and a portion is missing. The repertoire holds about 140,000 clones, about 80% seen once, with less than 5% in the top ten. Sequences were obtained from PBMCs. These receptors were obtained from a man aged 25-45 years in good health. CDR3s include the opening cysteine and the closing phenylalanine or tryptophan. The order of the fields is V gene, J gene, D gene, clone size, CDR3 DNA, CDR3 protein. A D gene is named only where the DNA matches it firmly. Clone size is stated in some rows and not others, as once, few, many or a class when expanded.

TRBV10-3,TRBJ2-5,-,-,TGTGCCATCAGTGAGCCGCCCACTCTGAGTCGGGAGACCCAGTACTTC,CAISEPPTLSRETQYF
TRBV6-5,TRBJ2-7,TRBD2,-,TGTGCCAGCAGTTACGGGCGGGCTAGCGGGAGCTACGAGCAGTACTTC,CASSYGRASGSYEQYF
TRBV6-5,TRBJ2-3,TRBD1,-,TGTGCCAGCAGTTTAGACAGGGGAAGGGGCACAGATACGCAGTATTTT,CASSLDRGRGTDTQYF
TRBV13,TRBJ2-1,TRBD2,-,TGTGCCAGCAGCTTGACCGGACTAGCGGTGAATGAGCAGTTCTTC,CASSLTGLAVNEQFF
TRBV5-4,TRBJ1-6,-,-,TGTGCCAGCAGCACCGCCAGCTATAATTCACCCCTCCACTTT,CASSTASYNSPLHF
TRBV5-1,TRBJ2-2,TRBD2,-,TGCGCCAGCATAGCGGGAGGGCCAAACACCGGGGAGCTGTTTTTT,CASIAGGPNTGELFF
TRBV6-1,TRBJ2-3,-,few,TGTGCCAGCAGTGAACCGCAGGCTCGGCCGCGAGATACGCAGTATTTT,CASSEPQARPRDTQYF
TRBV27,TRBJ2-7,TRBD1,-,TGTGCCAGCAGTTCCCCCCGACAGGGGGCTGTTTACGAGCAGTACTTC,CASSSPRQGAVYEQYF
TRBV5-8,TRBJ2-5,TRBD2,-,TGTGCCAGCAGCCCCCTCCGGACTAGCGGGAGCAAGGGAGAGACCCAGTACTTC,CASSPLRTSGSKGETQYF
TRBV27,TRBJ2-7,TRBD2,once,TGTGCCAGCAGTTTTAATTTAGCGGGAGCCCGCCGGTACGAGCAGTACTTC,CASSFNLAGARRYEQYF
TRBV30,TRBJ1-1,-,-,TGTGCCTGGACGTCCAGCGCCCGTTTACCCGTAAACACTGAAGCTTTCTTT,CAWTSSARLPVNTEAFF
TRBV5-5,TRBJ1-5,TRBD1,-,TGTGCCAGCAGCCCAGGGACAGGGGGCAGGAGCAATCAGCCCCAGCATTTT,CASSPGTGGRSNQPQHF
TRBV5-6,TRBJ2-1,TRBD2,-,TGTGCCAGCAGCCTAGACGGGGGGGAGCAGTTCTTC,CASSLDGGEQFF
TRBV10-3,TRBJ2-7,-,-,TGTGCCATCAGGCCACAAGCTGGGGGCGCGTACGAGCAGTACTTC,CAIRPQAGGAYEQYF
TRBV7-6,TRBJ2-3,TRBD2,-,TGTGCCAGCAGCTCGCGGGTCTTGAGCGGGAGGGGTAAAGATACGCAGTATTTT,CASSSRVLSGRGKDTQYF
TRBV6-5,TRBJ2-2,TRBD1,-,TGTGCCAGCTCGGGACAGATCACCGGGGAGCTGTTTTTT,CASSGQITGELFF
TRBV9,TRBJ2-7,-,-,TGTGCCAGCAGCGTAGGTATAGCGGAGCCACGTACTCAGCAGTACTTC,CASSVGIAEPRTQQYF
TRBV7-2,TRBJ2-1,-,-,TGTGCCAGCAGCCCGCCGGCGCGGTTCTACAATGAGCAGTTCTTC,CASSPPARFYNEQFF
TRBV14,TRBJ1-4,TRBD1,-,TGTGCCAGCAGCCCGGGACAGCCGAATGAAAAACTGTTTTTT,CASSPGQPNEKLFF
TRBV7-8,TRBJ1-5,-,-,TGTGCCAGCAGCTTACGCGGGGTGACGGCGGATCAGCCCCAGCATTTT,CASSLRGVTADQPQHF
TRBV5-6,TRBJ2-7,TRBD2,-,TGTGCCAGCAGCCCCTGGACTAGCGGGACGTACTACGAGCAGTACTTC,CASSPWTSGTYYEQYF
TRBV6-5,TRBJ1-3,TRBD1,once,TGTGCCAGCAGAAAAACAGGGGCTGGAAACACCATATATTTT,CASRKTGAGNTIYF
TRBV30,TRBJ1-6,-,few,TGTGCCTGGAGTATACAGGGCCCAGGTCTCCACTTT,CAWSIQGPGLHF
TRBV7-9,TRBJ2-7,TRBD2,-,TGTGCCAGCAGCCCCTCCTCCGGGAGGAGCTCCTACGAGCAGTACTTC,CASSPSSGRSSYEQYF
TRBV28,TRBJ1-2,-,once,TGTGCCAGCAGGGTGACAGGTTCTAACTATGGCTACACCTTC,CASRVTGSNYGYTF
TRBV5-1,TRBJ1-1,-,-,TGCGCCAGCAGCCCTGGAAGGGGCGTGAGGACTGAAGCTTTCTTT,CASSPGRGVRTEAFF
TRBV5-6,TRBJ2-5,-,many,TGTGCCAGCAGCTTGGCGGCGGGCAGGAAGACCCAGTACTTC,CASSLAAGRKTQYF
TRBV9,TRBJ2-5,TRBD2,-,TGTGCCAGCAAAGTTGTGAGCGTGCGGGAGCAGTACTTC,CASKVVSVREQYF
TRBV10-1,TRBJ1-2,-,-,TGCGCCAGCAGTGAGACCACCCAAGAGGGCTACACCTTC,CASSETTQEGYTF
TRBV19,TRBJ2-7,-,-,TGTGCCAGTAGACCTCAAAACCGGGAGCCTTACGAGCAGTACTTC,CASRPQNREPYEQYF
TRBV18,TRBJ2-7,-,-,TGTGCCAGCTCACCCCAGGACGGGAATGAGCAGTACTTC,CASSPQDGNEQYF